The TCR beta chain described here comes from a study of CD8+CD57+ T cells in acquired aplastic anemia. The J segment lost 4 bases and the V segment lost 2 bases, leaving 7 bases of the junction unmatched. The CDR3 length is 16 residues. In germline, CDR1 is MNHNY, CDR2 SVGAGI (reference sequence). Sequenced patients had shown CD8+CD57+ cell expansion by flow cytometry. The cohort consisted entirely of patients having severe acquired aplastic anemia. Profiling that covered TCR beta VDJ and CDR3 relied on genomic DNA as its template. TCRdb re-derived calls from the reads in MiXCR, one entry per CDR3 protein. Of roughly 160,000 distinct CDR3 sequences detected, over 55% appear once; the ten largest clones hold approximately 48%.

The V call is TRBV6-6, the J call TRBJ1-1; 10 positions agree with TRBD1. Sequenced material: sorted CD4+, CD8+, or CD8+CD57+ T cells (not recorded which) from PBMCs. The TCR originated in a human donor with aplastic anemia. The CDR3 region is CASSYLGTGDFTEAFF. CDR3 nucleotide sequence: TGTGCCAGCAGTTACCTCGGGACAGGGGATTTCACTGAAGCTTTCTTT.